This paragraph reports one T cell receptor beta chain. The sample comes from a study of blood T cell repertoires in COVID-19. About the study: The United States, Italy and Spain provided the acute and convalescent COVID-19 samples.

Germline V gives CDR1 SGHNT, CDR2 YYREEE (reference sequence). The CDR3 has 15 amino acids. Trimming cost V 4 bases and J 5 bases; bases outside gene matches: 11. The repertoire was sequenced with immunoSEQ multiplex PCR; TCRdb's copy has only in-frame clones and lacks some. Altogether just under 90,000 clones are present, about 87% being singletons, with the ten largest covering roughly 0.51%. Material: peripheral blood. The chain links TRBV5-4 to TRBJ1-1; TRBD1 aligns across 7 bases. The TCR originated in a man aged 55 to 70 with acute or convalescent COVID-19. DNA for the CDR3: TGTGCCAGCAGCGCGACAAACAGGGGTGGGACTGAAGCTTTCTTT. It yields the protein CASSATNRGGTEAFF. The variable domain in full, with the rest retrieved from reference TRBV5-4 and TRBJ1-1, is ETGVTQSPTHLIKTRGQQVTLRCSSQSGHNTVSWYQQALGQGPQFIFQYYREEENGRGNFPPRFSGLQFPNYSSELNVNALELDDSALYLCASSATNRGGTEAFFGQGTRLTVV.